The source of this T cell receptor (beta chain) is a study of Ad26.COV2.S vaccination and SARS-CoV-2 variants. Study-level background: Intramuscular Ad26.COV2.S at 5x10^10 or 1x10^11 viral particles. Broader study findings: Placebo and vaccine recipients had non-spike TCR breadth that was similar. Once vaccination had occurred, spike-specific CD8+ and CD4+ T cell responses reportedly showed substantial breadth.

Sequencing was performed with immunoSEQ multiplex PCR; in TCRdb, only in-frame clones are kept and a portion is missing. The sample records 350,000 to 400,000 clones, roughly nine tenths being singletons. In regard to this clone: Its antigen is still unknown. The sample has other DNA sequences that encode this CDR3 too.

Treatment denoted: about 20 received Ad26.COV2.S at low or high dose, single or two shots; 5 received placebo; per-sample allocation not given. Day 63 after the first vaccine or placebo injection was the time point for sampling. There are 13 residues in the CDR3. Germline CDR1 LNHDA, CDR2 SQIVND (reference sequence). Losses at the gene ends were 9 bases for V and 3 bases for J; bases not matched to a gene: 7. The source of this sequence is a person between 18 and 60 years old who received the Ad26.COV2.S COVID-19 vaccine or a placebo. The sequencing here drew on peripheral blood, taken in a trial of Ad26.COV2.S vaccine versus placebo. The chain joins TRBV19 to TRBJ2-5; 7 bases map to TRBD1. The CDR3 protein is CASSTGREETQYF. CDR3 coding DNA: TGTGCCAGCTCGACAGGGCGAGAAGAGACCCAGTACTTC.